What follows describes a single TCR beta chain. Trimming at V came to 4 bases and at J to 0 bases, leaving 7 bases not matched to a gene. This CDR3 is built from 16 residues. In germline, CDR1 is SGHRS, CDR2 YFSETQ. The record originates from a study of blood T cell repertoires in COVID-19. Study context: Samples representing acute and convalescent COVID-19 were sourced from the United States, Italy and Spain.

Only in-frame clones appear in the TCRdb table, and some are missing; sequencing was by immunoSEQ multiplex PCR. Found here are some 90,000 clones, just over 90% of them singletons; the top ten hold approximately 4.1%. This sequence originates from a woman aged 45-65 years in a cohort sampled during active COVID-19. The sample taken for sequencing was peripheral blood. The chain joins TRBV5-1 to TRBJ2-3, with 8 bases matching TRBD2. The DNA of the CDR3 is TGCGCCAGCAGCCTGCGGGAGGCCGGAAGCACAGATACGCAGTATTTT. Protein sequence: CASSLREAGSTDTQYF.